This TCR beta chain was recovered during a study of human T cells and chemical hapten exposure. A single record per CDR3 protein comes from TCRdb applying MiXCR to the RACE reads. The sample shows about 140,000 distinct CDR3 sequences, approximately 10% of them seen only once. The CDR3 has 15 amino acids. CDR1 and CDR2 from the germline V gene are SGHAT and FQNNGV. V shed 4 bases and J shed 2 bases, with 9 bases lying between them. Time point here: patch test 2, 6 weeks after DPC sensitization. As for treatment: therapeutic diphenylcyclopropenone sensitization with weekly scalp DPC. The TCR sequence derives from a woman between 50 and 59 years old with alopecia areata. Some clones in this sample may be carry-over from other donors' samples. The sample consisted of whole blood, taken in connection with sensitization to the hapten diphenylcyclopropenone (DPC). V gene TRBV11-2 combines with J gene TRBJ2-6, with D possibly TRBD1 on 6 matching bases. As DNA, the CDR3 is TGTGCCAGCAGCTCCTACAGGGCTGGGGCCAACGTCCTGACTTTC. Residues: CASSSYRAGANVLTF. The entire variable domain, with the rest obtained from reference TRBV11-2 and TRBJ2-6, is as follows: EAGVAQSPRYKIIEKRQSVAFWCNPISGHATLYWYQQILGQGPKLLIQFQNNGVVDDSQLPKDRFSAERLKGVDSTLKIQPAKLEDSAVYLCASSSYRAGANVLTFGAGSRLTVL.